This T cell receptor (beta chain) was captured in a study of control samples from healthy donors and cancer patients. Generated by immunoSEQ multiplex PCR, the TCRdb table keeps only in-frame clones and is missing some. The sample holds roughly 64,000 clones, roughly nine tenths seen once. Sequences were obtained from PBMCs. This receptor was obtained from a woman aged 45-65 years with colorectal cancer.

The CDR3, as DNA: TGTGCCAGCAGCACACGCCCCGGGTATGATACGCAGTATTTT. Translation gives CASSTRPGYDTQYF. This chain connects TRBV7-3 to TRBJ2-3; no clear D gene. Trimming cost V 5 bases and J 6 bases, with 15 bases left between them. The germline CDR1 and CDR2 sequences are SGHTA and FQGTGA. CDR3 length: 14 amino acids.